This T cell receptor beta chain was captured by sequencing in a study of tumor-infiltrating lymphocytes in primary liver carcinoma. Co-extracting RNA and DNA was done with 20-30 mg of unsorted bulk tissue as input. Per tumor, sampling covered five separate regions. Total RNA (around 500 ng) served as template for TCR beta cDNA synthesis primed by a constant-region primer. Generation of the TCR beta libraries relied on three nested multiplex PCR rounds using slightly modified ARM-PCR. TRBV1-TRBV30 forward primers and a C-beta reverse primer were used in the first two PCR rounds, which each ran for approximately 10 cycles. TCRdb ran MiXCR on the multiplex PCR reads and lists one entry per CDR3 protein. The sample holds roughly 49,000 distinct CDR3 sequences, around 77% seen once. This CDR3 region has 12 residues. Germline CDR1 SEHNR, CDR2 FQNEAQ (reference sequence). General study findings and limits: Between tumor regions, pairs overlapped more than tumor-adjacent and tumor-blood pairs did. Tumor top-250-clone fraction significantly exceeded that of blood (p = 0.039).

As for this clonotype: No antigen is known for it. The junction shows a germline mismatch at one end, possibly a read error.

The receptor's source is a man aged 35 to 55 with primary liver carcinoma and hepatitis B virus infection. This chain connects TRBV7-9 to TRBJ2-7; the match to TRBD2 covers 7 bases. Sequenced sample: liver tumor tissue from sampling region 5. Subset meaning: tumor region T5, tumor centre. CDR3 loop: CTSSWAGDEQYF. CDR3 nucleotide sequence: TGTACCAGTAGTTGGGCGGGGGACGAGCAGTACTTC. Based on the CDR3 plus reference TRBV7-9 and TRBJ2-7, the full variable domain is DTGVSQNPRHKITKRGQNVTFRCDPISEHNRLYWYRQTLGQGPEFLTYFQNEAQLEKSRLLSDRFSAERPKGSFSTLEIQRTEQGDSAMYLCTSSWAGDEQYFGPGTRLTVT.